These 24 T cell receptor beta chains were all obtained from the same sample, sequenced in a study of T cells in Graves' hyperthyroidism and ophthalmopathy (dated by TCRdb to the late 2010s). The library was generated by multiplex PCR. The sample was run on an Illumina HiSeq 2000. The TCR beta CDR3 regions were amplified from the RNA transcripts. The first round of RT-PCR for the TCR CDR3 was performed with the HTBI primer set and the Qiagen OneStep RT-PCR kit. The raw public data were reprocessed by TCRdb itself: fastp quality trimming at Q25, MiXCR clonotype calling, in-frame beta chains only. Rows are combined by CDR3 protein, so each entry shows the most common genes and DNA. Across this sample there are more than 300,000 distinct CDR3 sequences, with over 11% seen only once. The ten biggest clones cover approximately 9.9% of the sample. Sequenced material: blood. These receptors all come from an older woman with Graves' hyperthyroidism.

This clonotype appeared many times. J is TRBJ2-3 and V is TRBV2, with D unresolved. V was pared by 7 bases and J by 1 base, with 15 bases between. This CDR3 spans 15 amino acids. The germline gives CDR1 SNHLY, CDR2 FYNNEI. DNA of the CDR3: TGTGCCAGCAAGCAAAGCGAGAGCGGCACAGATACGCAGTATTTT. This encodes CASKQSESGTDTQYF.

This chain links TRBV5-1 with TRBJ1-4, with D hard to call. V was cut by 4 bases and J by 5 bases, with 12 bases left in between. The CDR3 length is 14 residues. CDR1 and CDR2 (germline): SGHRS, YFSETQ. CDR3: CASSLGSENEKLFF. The CDR3 DNA reads as TGCGCCAGCAGCCTTGGGTCGGAGAATGAAAAACTGTTTTTT. The full variable domain, in which reference TRBV5-1 and TRBJ1-4 provide the parts outside the CDR3, is KAGVTQTPRYLIKTRGQQVTLSCSPISGHRSVSWYQQTPGQGLQFLFEYFSETQRNKGNFPGRFSGRQFSNSRSEMNVSTLELGDSALYLCASSLGSENEKLFFGSGTQLSVL.

This clonotype has at least ten counts. V usage is TRBV28 and J usage is TRBJ2-5; TRBD1 matches 8 bases. The V and J ends lost 10 bases and 2 bases, in that order; junction bases with no gene match: 6. Germline V gene data show CDR1 as MDHEN and CDR2 as SYDVKM. The CDR3 covers 13 residues. CDR3 loop: CAIRTGTQETQYF. For the CDR3, the DNA is TGTGCCATCCGGACAGGGACTCAAGAGACCCAGTACTTC.

This clonotype has ten or more counts. V and J are TRBV10-1 and TRBJ2-7; 8 nucleotides line up with TRBD2. The V gene end was trimmed by 2 bases and the J gene end by 6 bases; junction bases not matched to a gene: 9. This CDR3 has 15 residues. The germline V gene encodes CDR1 WNHNN and CDR2 SYGVQD (reference sequence). CDR3 region: CASSEGEAGVPEQYF. In DNA, the CDR3 is TGCGCCAGCAGTGAGGGCGAAGCGGGAGTTCCCGAGCAGTACTTC.

This clonotype was counted many times. CDR3: CASSYSGTGSADTQYF. The DNA of the CDR3 is TGTGCCAGCAGTTACTCCGGGACAGGGAGCGCAGATACGCAGTATTTT. The rearrangement links TRBV6-2 or TRBV6-3 to TRBJ2-3; 9 bases align to TRBD1. The CDR3 has 16 residues. J lost 4 bases, V lost 0 bases, and 5 bases had no gene match. Per germline, CDR1 MNHEY and CDR2 SVGEGT.

This clonotype was picked up many times. This sequence joins TRBV5-4 and TRBJ2-7, with a tentative D call TRBD2 (6 bases). This CDR3 has 15 amino acids. Trimming left V 0 bases short and J 0 bases short, with 10 bases between. Germline CDR1 is SGHNT and CDR2 is YYREEE (reference sequence). The CDR3 reads CASSLAGRHSYEQYF. Here the CDR3 DNA reads TGTGCCAGCAGCTTGGCCGGGAGACACTCCTACGAGCAGTACTTC.

V and J are TRBV6-2 or TRBV6-3 and TRBJ2-4; 7 bases match TRBD1. The CDR3 is 13 amino acids. Germline loops: CDR1 MNHEY, CDR2 SVGEGT. V lost 6 bases to trimming and J lost 7 bases; unmatched junction nucleotides: 6. The CDR3, as DNA: TGTGCCAGCAGATCCGGGACAGTCAACATTCAGTACTTC. It specifies CASRSGTVNIQYF.

On this clonotype: A single base separates this from a much larger clone, so it may be a read error. This chain joins TRBV7-9 and TRBJ2-3, with TRBD2 identical over 9 bases. Germline V CDR1 and CDR2: SEHNR, FQNEAQ (reference sequence). CDR3 length equals 14 residues. The CDR3 nucleotides read TGTGCCAGCAGTTTTAGCGGGAGAGAAGATACGCGGTATTTT. Translated, it gives CASSFSGREDTRYF.

This clonotype was counted many times. The V and J genes are TRBV3-1 and TRBJ1-1; D gene ambiguous. The CDR3 is made up of 13 amino acids. Germline V gene data show CDR1 as LGHDT and CDR2 as YNNKEL (reference sequence). Trimming took 1 base from V and 2 from J, leaving 5 bases between them. The CDR3 sequence is CASSQVENTEAFF. CDR3 DNA sequence: TGTGCCAGCAGCCAAGTTGAAAACACTGAAGCTTTCTTT.

As regards this clonotype: Likely a read error: the CDR3 ends without its conserved phenylalanine or tryptophan. J is TRBJ2-2 and V is TRBV20-1; D unclear. The length of the CDR3 is 13 residues. Germline values: CDR1 DFQATT, CDR2 SNEGSKA (reference sequence). The V end lost 0 bases, the J end lost 0 bases, and 2 bases lay between the germline ends. CDR3 sequence reads: CSARETNTGELFL. The CDR3 DNA follows: TGCAGTGCTAGAGAGACGAACACCGGGGAGCTGTTTCTT.

This clonotype came up a few times. A much larger clone lies a single base off, so this may be a read error. The chain carries TRBV10-1 and TRBJ2-1; D unclear. The CDR3 runs 13 residues. CDR1 WNHNN and CDR2 SYGVQD come from the germline V gene (reference sequence). The CDR3 DNA reads TGCGCCAGCAGTGATAACTCCTACAATGTGCAGTTCTTC. Amino acids: CASSDNSYNVQFF.

This clonotype was seen many times. V is TRBV20-1 and J is TRBJ2-7; weak D call: TRBD2 (5 bases). This CDR3 is built from 16 residues. Germline CDR1 is DFQATT and CDR2 is SNEGSKA (reference sequence). V was trimmed by 0 bases and J by 0 bases, leaving 15 bases between them. The CDR3 DNA sequence: TGCAGTGCTAGAGATCAGAGGGCTAGTAGCTCCTACGAGCAGTACTTC. This sequence encodes CSARDQRASSSYEQYF.

This clonotype was observed many times. The V call is TRBV12-3 or TRBV12-4, the J call TRBJ1-2, with 7 bases that match TRBD1. The CDR3 has 13 amino acids. V trimming: 5 bases; J trimming: 8 bases; junction bases outside the gene matches: 8. This chain's CDR3 is CASSRSTGSGYTF. The CDR3 region has the DNA TGTGCCAGCAGTCGCTCGACAGGGTCCGGCTACACCTTC.

This clonotype was picked up many times. The chain links TRBV3-1 to TRBJ2-1, with D perhaps TRBD1 or TRBD2 (6 bases each). Germline lookup yields CDR1 LGHDT and CDR2 YNNKEL (reference sequence). This CDR3 contains 17 residues. V dropped 0 bases and J dropped 3 bases, with 15 bases sitting between them. The CDR3 is CASSQDRGDSFYNEQFF. In nucleotides, the CDR3 is TGTGCCAGCAGCCAAGATAGGGGGGACTCTTTCTACAATGAGCAGTTCTTC.

The table lists this clonotype with many counts. V and J are TRBV3-1 and TRBJ2-7; 7 bases are shared with TRBD1. CDR3 length: 13 residues. Germline CDR1 LGHDT, CDR2 YNNKEL (reference sequence). With V trimmed by 3 bases and J by 6 bases, 5 bases remained unmatched. The CDR3 sequence: CASSQTPGGEQYF. CDR3 in DNA: TGTGCCAGCAGCCAGACCCCAGGGGGCGAGCAGTACTTC.

V gene TRBV20-1 combines with J gene TRBJ1-4; no firm D call. Trimming took 3 bases from V and 8 from J, leaving 13 bases between them. The CDR3 loop spans 13 amino acids. Germline CDR1 and CDR2: DFQATT and SNEGSKA (reference sequence). CDR3 sequence reads: CSASSAPGEKLFF. CDR3 sequence (DNA): TGCAGTGCTAGTAGCGCCCCGGGGGAAAAACTGTTTTTT.

This clonotype was detected many times. The chain employs TRBV11-2 and TRBJ2-3, with 8 positions matching TRBD2. Trimming removed 2 bases from V and 2 bases from J; junction bases left unmatched: 3. CDR3 length: 15 residues. CDR1 is SGHAT and CDR2 is FQNNGV in the germline V gene. Here the CDR3 DNA reads TGTGCCAGCAGCTTAAATAGCGGGACCACAGATACGCAGTATTTT. This translates into CASSLNSGTTDTQYF.

The chain employs TRBV5-4 and TRBJ2-1, with D hard to call. The CDR3 is 15 amino acids. CDR1 and CDR2 from the germline V gene are SGHNT and YYREEE (reference sequence). V was shortened by 0 bases and J by 6 bases, with 13 bases between the two germline ends. CDR3 in DNA: TGTGCCAGCAGCTTGGCCCCAGTACAGAGCAATGAGCAGTTCTTC. Amino acid sequence: CASSLAPVQSNEQFF.

This clonotype was seen ten or more times. J is TRBJ2-3 and V is TRBV9, with D possibly TRBD1 on 5 matching bases. Germline loops: CDR1 SGDLS, CDR2 YYNGEE. The CDR3 sequence is 19 residues long. Trimming took 4 bases from V and 4 from J, leaving 28 bases between them. The CDR3 nucleotides are TGTGCCAGCAGCCCTTGGGGCACAGGTGGCAACACGCACGCAGATACGCAGTATTTT. Translating gives CASSPWGTGGNTHADTQYF. Filled out from reference TRBV9 and TRBJ2-3, the complete variable domain reads DSGVTQTPKHLITATGQRVTLRCSPRSGDLSVYWYQQSLDQGLQFLIQYYNGEERAKGNILERFSAQQFPDLHSELNLSSLELGDSALYFCASSPWGTGGNTHADTQYFGPGTRLTVL.

This clonotype showed up many times. This chain connects TRBV6-5 to TRBJ1-3; D gene uncertain. The CDR3 has 15 amino acids. Germline values: CDR1 MNHEY, CDR2 SVGAGI. V was cut by 2 bases and J by 2 bases, with 10 bases left in between. The CDR3 DNA follows: TGTGCCAGCAGTTACAGTTGGGAGGCTGGAAACACCATATATTTT. This gives the protein CASSYSWEAGNTIYF.

This clonotype was counted many times. The chain has TRBV5-1 and TRBJ2-7, with TRBD1 matching 7 bases. Germline V gene sequence: CDR1 SGHRS, CDR2 YFSETQ. The J segment lost 3 bases and the V segment lost 4 bases, leaving 10 bases of the junction unmatched. The length of the CDR3 is 15 residues. This chain's CDR3 is CASSARQGWNYEQYF. CDR3 sequence (DNA): TGCGCCAGCAGCGCCCGACAGGGATGGAACTACGAGCAGTACTTC.

This clonotype was recorded at least ten times. The chain has TRBV2 and TRBJ1-1, with D possibly matching TRBD1 (6 bases). Germline V gene data show CDR1 as SNHLY and CDR2 as FYNNEI. This CDR3 spans 13 amino acids. V was trimmed by 7 bases and J by 0 bases, leaving 9 bases between them. The CDR3 nucleotides read TGTGCCAGCAAAACAGGGCTGAACACTGAAGCTTTCTTT. Protein product: CASKTGLNTEAFF.

This clonotype was recorded many times. This chain links TRBV15 with TRBJ2-4, with no clear D. CDR1 and CDR2 (germline): LNHNV, YYDKDF (reference sequence). V was trimmed by 1 base and J by 8 bases, leaving 6 bases between them. The CDR3 runs to 12 residues. CDR3: CATSRVRDIQYF. The CDR3 DNA sequence: TGTGCCACCAGCAGAGTGCGTGACATTCAGTACTTC.

This clonotype was recorded at least ten times. The V and J genes are TRBV4-1 and TRBJ2-2; no definite D call. The germline CDR1 and CDR2 sequences are MGHRA and YSYEKL. Trimming removed 1 base from V and 4 bases from J, with 16 bases in between. The CDR3 spans 17 residues. The DNA for the CDR3 is TGCGCCAGCAGCCAAGGCATCGAGCTGCGGCCCACCGGGGAGCTGTTTTTT. Translated, it gives CASSQGIELRPTGELFF.